This is a list of T cell receptor beta chains from one sample in a study of OX40 agonist ivuxolimab in advanced cancers. Data came from immunoSEQ multiplex PCR; TCRdb stores just in-frame clones and leaves some out. The sample lists over 85,000 clones, less than 90% occurring once. Sequenced here: CD4+ or CD8+ T cells sorted from blood, sampled in a trial of the OX40 agonist ivuxolimab. These receptors came from an adult with an advanced solid tumor such as melanoma, head and neck, liver or kidney cancer. Both conserved end residues are part of each CDR3. A D gene is named only where the DNA matches it firmly. The size of a clone is reported for some rows only, either as once, few or many, or as a class for expanded clones.

V gene,D gene,J gene,clone size,CDR3 length,CDR3 protein,CDR3 DNA
TRBV2,-,TRBJ1-6,few,17,CASRTGGPVGGDSPLHF,TGTGCCAGCAGGACGGGCGGCCCGGTCGGCGGCGATTCACCCCTCCACTTT
TRBV11-3,TRBD2,TRBJ2-1,-,15,CASSSLAGGSNEQFF,TGTGCCAGCAGCTCGCTAGCGGGGGGGAGCAATGAGCAGTTCTTC
TRBV6-5,TRBD1,TRBJ1-5,-,14,CASSQTGPNQPQHF,TGTGCCAGCAGCCAGACAGGGCCCAATCAGCCCCAGCATTTT
TRBV5-1,TRBD2,TRBJ2-7,-,17,CASSRGLAGVRAYEQYF,TGCGCCAGCAGCAGGGGACTAGCGGGGGTTCGTGCCTACGAGCAGTACTTC
TRBV29-1,TRBD1,TRBJ2-1,-,13,CSVAQGSGNEQFF,TGCAGCGTTGCACAGGGGTCCGGGAATGAGCAGTTCTTC
TRBV27,-,TRBJ2-7,few,13,CASSWVIYYEQYF,TGTGCCAGCAGTTGGGTGATTTATTACGAGCAGTACTTC
TRBV27,-,TRBJ2-2,-,14,CASSLDRIDGELFF,TGTGCCAGCAGTTTAGACAGGATAGACGGGGAGCTGTTTTTT
TRBV11-3,-,TRBJ1-6,-,18,CASSLDQGGSSYNSPLHF,TGTGCCAGCAGCTTAGATCAAGGGGGGAGCTCCTATAATTCACCCCTCCACTTT
TRBV10-3,-,TRBJ2-3,-,13,CAIRGDSTDTQYF,TGTGCCATCAGGGGGGACAGCACAGATACGCAGTATTTT
TRBV13,-,TRBJ2-4,few,15,CASSFGSGAKNIQYF,TGTGCCAGCAGCTTTGGGTCTGGAGCCAAAAACATTCAGTACTTC
TRBV2,TRBD1,TRBJ2-3,-,15,CASSGQGAQVDTQYF,TGTGCCAGCAGTGGTCAGGGGGCGCAGGTAGATACGCAGTATTTT
TRBV5-4,-,TRBJ2-3,few,16,CASSLAGRGRTDTQYF,TGTGCCAGCAGCTTGGCCGGACGGGGGCGCACAGATACGCAGTATTTT
TRBV28,-,TRBJ1-5,-,15,CASRSRHGINQPQHF,TGTGCCAGCAGGAGTCGACACGGCATCAATCAGCCCCAGCATTTT
TRBV7-6,-,TRBJ2-7,-,15,CASSSSRGSSYEQYF,TGTGCCAGCAGCTCCTCTCGAGGGAGCTCCTACGAGCAGTACTTC
TRBV27,-,TRBJ1-1,-,14,CASSAYFGTPEAFF,TGTGCCAGCAGCGCGTACTTCGGGACACCTGAAGCTTTCTTT
TRBV6-5,-,TRBJ1-2,-,13,CASSYGGSGGYTF,TGTGCCAGCAGTTACGGGGGTTCGGGTGGCTACACCTTC
TRBV29-1,TRBD1,TRBJ1-1,once,13,CSGAGGGSTEAFF,TGCAGCGGTGCAGGGGGCGGATCAACTGAAGCTTTCTTT
TRBV11-1,-,TRBJ2-7,-,13,CASSRGTSYEQYF,TGTGCCAGCAGTCGAGGGACCTCCTACGAGCAGTACTTC
TRBV6-6,-,TRBJ2-3,-,15,CASSSQGGRTDTQYF,TGTGCCAGCAGTTCACAGGGCGGACGCACAGATACGCAGTATTTT
TRBV9,-,TRBJ2-5,-,15,CASSVEAAAQETQYF,TGTGCCAGCAGCGTAGAGGCAGCCGCCCAAGAGACCCAGTACTTC
TRBV7-2,TRBD1,TRBJ2-4,-,14,CASSRTGGENIQYF,TGTGCCAGCAGCAGGACAGGGGGCGAAAACATTCAGTACTTC
TRBV18,-,TRBJ2-7,-,14,CASSTLKGSYEQYF,TGTGCCAGCTCAACTTTAAAGGGATCTTACGAGCAGTACTTC
TRBV14,-,TRBJ2-3,-,15,CASSQAVYGTDTQYF,TGTGCCAGCAGCCAAGCAGTGTACGGCACAGATACGCAGTATTTT
TRBV27,TRBD1,TRBJ1-6,-,21,CASSPAQTGMVGPSYNSPLHF,TGTGCCAGCAGTCCCGCCCAGACAGGGATGGTGGGCCCCTCCTATAATTCACCCCTCCACTTT
TRBV19,-,TRBJ1-4,-,15,CASTLRVRVGEKLFF,TGTGCCAGTACCCTCAGGGTTCGAGTAGGCGAAAAACTGTTTTTT
TRBV7-8,TRBD2,TRBJ2-5,-,19,CASSLVRLAGGGPQETQYF,TGTGCCAGCAGCTTAGTAAGGCTAGCGGGAGGCGGCCCCCAAGAGACCCAGTACTTC
TRBV7-9,TRBD1,TRBJ2-2,once,13,CASSPRQGGELFF,TGTGCCAGCAGCCCCCGACAGGGCGGGGAGCTGTTTTTT
TRBV2,TRBD1,TRBJ1-3,-,16,CASTQGGGGGGNTIYF,TGTGCCAGCACCCAAGGGGGAGGGGGCGGTGGAAACACCATATATTTT